This TCR beta chain comes out of a study of T cells expressing NK-cell markers. General study findings and limits: In about six donors, dominant NKG2C+ clonotypes were roughly 1.0-7.0% of CD8+ T cells. Several of the donors also had these clonotypes leading their CD3+CD56-NKG2C+ fraction.

A 5'RACE template switching approach incorporating UMIs was used to make TCR beta cDNA. TCRdb reprocessed the 5' RACE reads; each CDR3 protein has one entry and no DNA is given. This repertoire includes around 110,000 distinct CDR3 sequences. A word on this clonotype: The antigen remains undetermined.

Germline V gene lookup returns CDR1 SGHVS and CDR2 FQNEAQ. The CDR3 is made up of 15 amino acids. Specimen: blood T cells: a sorted CD56 or NKG2C T cell subset, CD4+ or CD8+ T cells, or bulk PBMC T cells (not recorded which). The receptor comes from a woman between 18 and 69 years old in good health. The rearrangement uses TRBV7-8 and TRBJ1-4; lacking DNA, the TRBD1 call made by TCRdb goes unchecked. The CDR3 region is CASSLRDRGLEKLFF.